This T cell receptor beta chain was captured in a study of cytomegalovirus exposure and HLA in healthy donors. V was shortened by 7 bases and J by 0 bases, with 10 bases between the two germline ends. This CDR3 has 14 residues. Germline V gene sequence: CDR1 LNHNV, CDR2 YYDKDF (reference sequence). PCR primers comprised 60 Vbeta and 13 Jbeta primers. Original processing notes: A follow-up analysis tallied 60 million to 85 million unique TCR beta chains, 8.5 million to 14 million shared. The table came from immunoSEQ multiplex PCR; TCRdb's copy has only in-frame clones and leaves some out. That table furnishes V, J and clone size, whereas the DNA furnished D and trimming. The sample holds over 150,000 clones, 65% to 85% seen once.

The sample comprised PBMCs. J is TRBJ1-5 and V is TRBV15; unclear D gene. The receptor was isolated from a boy under 10 years old in good health and CMV-seronegative. The CDR3 DNA reads as TGTGCCACCACTTCAGCGTATAGCAATCAGCCCCAGCATTTT. It encodes CATTSAYSNQPQHF. The variable domain in full, completed from reference TRBV15 and TRBJ1-5, reads DAMVIQNPRYQVTQFGKPVTLSCSQTLNHNVMYWYQQKSSQAPKLLFHYYDKDFNNEADTPDNFQSRRPNTSFCFLDIRSPGLGDTAMYLCATTSAYSNQPQHFGDGTRLSIL.